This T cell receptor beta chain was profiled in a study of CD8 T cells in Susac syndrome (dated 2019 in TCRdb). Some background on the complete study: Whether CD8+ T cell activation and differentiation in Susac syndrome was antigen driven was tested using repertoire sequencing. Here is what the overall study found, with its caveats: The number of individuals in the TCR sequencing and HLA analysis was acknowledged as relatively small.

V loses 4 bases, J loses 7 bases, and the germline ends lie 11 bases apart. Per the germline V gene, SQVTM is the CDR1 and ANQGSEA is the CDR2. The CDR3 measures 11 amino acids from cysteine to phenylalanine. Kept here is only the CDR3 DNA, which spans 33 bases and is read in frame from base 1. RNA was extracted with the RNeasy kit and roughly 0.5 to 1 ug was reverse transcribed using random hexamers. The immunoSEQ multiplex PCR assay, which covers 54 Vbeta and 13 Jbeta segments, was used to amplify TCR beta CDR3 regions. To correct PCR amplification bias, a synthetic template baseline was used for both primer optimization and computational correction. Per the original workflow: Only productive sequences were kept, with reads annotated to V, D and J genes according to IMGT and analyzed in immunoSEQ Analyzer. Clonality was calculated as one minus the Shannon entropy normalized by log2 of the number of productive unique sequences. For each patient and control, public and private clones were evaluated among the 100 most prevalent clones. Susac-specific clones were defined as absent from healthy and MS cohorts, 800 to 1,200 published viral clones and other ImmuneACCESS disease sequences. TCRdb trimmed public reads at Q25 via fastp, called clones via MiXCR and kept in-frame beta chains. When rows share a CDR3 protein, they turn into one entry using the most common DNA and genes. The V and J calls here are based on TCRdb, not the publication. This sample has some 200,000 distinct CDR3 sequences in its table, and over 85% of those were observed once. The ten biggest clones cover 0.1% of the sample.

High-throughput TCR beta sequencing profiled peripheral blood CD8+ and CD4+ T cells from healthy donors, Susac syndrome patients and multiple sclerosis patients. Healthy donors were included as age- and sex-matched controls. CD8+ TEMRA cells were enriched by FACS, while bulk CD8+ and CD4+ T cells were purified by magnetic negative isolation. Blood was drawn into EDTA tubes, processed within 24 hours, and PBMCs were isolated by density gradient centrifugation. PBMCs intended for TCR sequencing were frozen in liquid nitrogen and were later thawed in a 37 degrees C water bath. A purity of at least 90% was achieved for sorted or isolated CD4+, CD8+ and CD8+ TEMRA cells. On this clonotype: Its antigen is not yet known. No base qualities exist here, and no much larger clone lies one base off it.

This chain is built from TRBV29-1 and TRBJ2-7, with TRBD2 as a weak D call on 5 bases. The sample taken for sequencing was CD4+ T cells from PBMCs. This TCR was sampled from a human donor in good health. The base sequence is TGCAGCGTTGGTGGGTCGGGGGAGCAGTACTTC. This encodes CSVGGSGEQYF.